This T cell receptor beta chain came from a study of CD8 T cells in Susac syndrome. After extraction with the RNeasy kit, roughly 0.45 to 1 ug of the RNA was reverse transcribed using random hexamers. It was immunoSEQ multiplex PCR that amplified TCR beta CDR3 across 54 Vbeta and 13 Jbeta. MiXCR, run by TCRdb on the immunoSEQ multiplex PCR reads, gives a single entry per CDR3 protein. The sample holds tens of thousands of distinct CDR3 sequences, roughly 90% seen once. The multiple sclerosis control group was made up of treatment-naive patients with stable or active relapsing-remitting disease. Germline CDR1 and CDR2: MNHEY and SMNVEV (reference sequence). This CDR3 is built from 15 residues. Trimming removed 2 bases from V and 6 bases from J, with 16 bases in between.

The rearrangement uses TRBV27 and TRBJ1-1; no firm D call. The material sequenced was CD8+ T cells from PBMCs. The TCR originated in a human donor with multiple sclerosis. The CDR3 protein is CASSLTARFTAEAFF. The CDR3 DNA sequence: TGTGCCAGCAGTTTAACGGCCAGGTTTACCGCTGAAGCTTTCTTT.